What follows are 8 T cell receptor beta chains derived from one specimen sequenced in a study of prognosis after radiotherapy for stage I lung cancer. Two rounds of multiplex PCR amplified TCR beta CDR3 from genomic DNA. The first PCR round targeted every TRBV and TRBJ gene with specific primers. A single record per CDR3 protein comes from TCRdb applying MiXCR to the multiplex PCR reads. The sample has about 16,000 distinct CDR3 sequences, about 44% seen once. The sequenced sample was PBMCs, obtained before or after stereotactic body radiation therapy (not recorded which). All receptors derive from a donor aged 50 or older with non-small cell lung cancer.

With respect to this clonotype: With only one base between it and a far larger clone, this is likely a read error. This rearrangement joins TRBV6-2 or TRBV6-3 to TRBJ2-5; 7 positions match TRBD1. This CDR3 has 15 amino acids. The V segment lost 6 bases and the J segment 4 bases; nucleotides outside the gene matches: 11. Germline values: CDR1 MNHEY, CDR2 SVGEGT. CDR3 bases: TGTGCCAGCAGACTCCATGAGGGGGCGCGAGAGACCCAGTACTTC. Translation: CASRLHEGARETQYF.

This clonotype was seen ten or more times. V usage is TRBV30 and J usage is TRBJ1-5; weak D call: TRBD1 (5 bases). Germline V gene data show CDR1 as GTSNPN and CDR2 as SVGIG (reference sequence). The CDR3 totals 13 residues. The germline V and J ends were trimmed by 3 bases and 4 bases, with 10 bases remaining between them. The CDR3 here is CAWSGGGNQPQHF. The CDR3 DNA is TGTGCCTGGAGCGGGGGAGGGAATCAGCCCCAGCATTTT.

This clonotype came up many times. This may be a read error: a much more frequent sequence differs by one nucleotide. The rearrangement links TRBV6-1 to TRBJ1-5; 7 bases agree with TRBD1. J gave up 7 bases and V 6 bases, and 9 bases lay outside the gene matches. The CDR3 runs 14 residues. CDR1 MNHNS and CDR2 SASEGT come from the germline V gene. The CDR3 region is CASRLNRGTQPQHF. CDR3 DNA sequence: TGTGCCAGCAGATTGAACAGGGGAACGCAGCCCCAGCATTTT.

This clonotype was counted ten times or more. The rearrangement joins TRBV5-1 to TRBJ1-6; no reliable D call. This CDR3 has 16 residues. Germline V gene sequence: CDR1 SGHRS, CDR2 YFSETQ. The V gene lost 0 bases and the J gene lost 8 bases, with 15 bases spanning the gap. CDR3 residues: CASSLAVTTGYSPLHF. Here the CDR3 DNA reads TGCGCCAGCAGCTTGGCTGTCACAACGGGTTATTCACCCCTCCACTTT.

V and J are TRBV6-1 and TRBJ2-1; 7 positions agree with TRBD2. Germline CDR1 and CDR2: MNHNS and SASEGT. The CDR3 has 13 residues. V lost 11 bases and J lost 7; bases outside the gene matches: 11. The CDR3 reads CAVRRGRENEQFF. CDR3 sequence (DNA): TGTGCCGTCAGACGGGGGAGGGAAAATGAGCAGTTCTTC.

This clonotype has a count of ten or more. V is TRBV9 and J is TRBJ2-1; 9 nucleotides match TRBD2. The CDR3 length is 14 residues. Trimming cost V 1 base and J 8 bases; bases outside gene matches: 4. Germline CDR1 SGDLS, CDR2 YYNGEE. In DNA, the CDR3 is TGTGCCAGCAGCGTATCTGGCGGGGGGGATGAGCAGTTCTTC. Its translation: CASSVSGGGDEQFF.

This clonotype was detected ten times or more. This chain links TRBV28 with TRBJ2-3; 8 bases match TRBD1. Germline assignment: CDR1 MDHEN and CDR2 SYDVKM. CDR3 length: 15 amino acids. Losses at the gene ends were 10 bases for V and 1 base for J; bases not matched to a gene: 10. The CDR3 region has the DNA TGTGCCACTATACAGGGGGATCGGGGCACAGATACGCAGTATTTT. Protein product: CATIQGDRGTDTQYF.

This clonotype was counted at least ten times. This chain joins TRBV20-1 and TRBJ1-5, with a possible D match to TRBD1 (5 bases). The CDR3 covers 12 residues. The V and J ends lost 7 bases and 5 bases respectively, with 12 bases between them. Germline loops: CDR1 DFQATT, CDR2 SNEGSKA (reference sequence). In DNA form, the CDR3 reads TGCAGTGTAAGGGGAAGGGATCAGCCCCAGCATTTT. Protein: CSVRGRDQPQHF.